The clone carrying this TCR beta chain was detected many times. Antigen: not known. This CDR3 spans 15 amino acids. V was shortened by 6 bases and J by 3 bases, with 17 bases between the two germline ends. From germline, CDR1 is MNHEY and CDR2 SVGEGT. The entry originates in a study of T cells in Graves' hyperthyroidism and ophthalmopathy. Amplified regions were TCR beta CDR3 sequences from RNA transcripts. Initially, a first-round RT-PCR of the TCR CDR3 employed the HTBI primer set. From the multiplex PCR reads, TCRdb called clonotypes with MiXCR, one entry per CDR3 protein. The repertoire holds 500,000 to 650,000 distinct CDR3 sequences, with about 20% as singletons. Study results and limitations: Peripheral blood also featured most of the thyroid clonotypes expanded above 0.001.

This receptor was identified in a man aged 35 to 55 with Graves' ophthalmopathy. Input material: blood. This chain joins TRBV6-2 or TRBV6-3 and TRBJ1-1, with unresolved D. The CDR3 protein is CASRLSGPWDTEAFF. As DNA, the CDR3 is TGTGCCAGCAGGCTTAGTGGTCCCTGGGACACTGAAGCTTTCTTT.